This T cell receptor beta chain was observed in a study of identical twins. Findings of the study overall: Conclusions relied on cross-sectional statistical analysis, not following the same donors. With abundant cord blood beta clonotypes, insertions were fewer; memory repertoires showed no such pattern. Less excess twin sharing appeared in beta out-of-frame sequences.

TCRdb analysed the 5' RACE reads with MiXCR anew, one entry per CDR3 protein. The table shows about 700,000 distinct CDR3 sequences, with roughly 8% occurring only once. This clonotype occurred a few times. Its specificity is not known. The germline gives CDR1 LGHNA, CDR2 YSLEER. This CDR3 has 18 amino acids. V lost 0 bases, J lost 5 bases, and 8 bases stayed unmatched. These data also featured in a second study, about yellow fever vaccine responses in identical twins. Per that study: Twins reportedly mounted vaccine T cell responses that seemed partly convergent, partly personalized.

Sequencing was performed on PBMCs. This clonotype was obtained from a woman aged 18 to 35 in good health. V gene TRBV4-3 combines with J gene TRBJ2-2; 11 nucleotides line up with TRBD2. The CDR3 bases are TGCGCCAGCAGCCAAGATATACTAGCGGGGGTAATTACCGGGGAGCTGTTTTTT. Residues: CASSQDILAGVITGELFF.